This is a list of T cell receptor beta chains from one sample in a study of response to subunit inactivated influenza vaccine. TCRdb re-analysed the RT-PCR reads in MiXCR, keeping a single row per CDR3 protein. The sample lists about 480,000 distinct CDR3 sequences, roughly 13% occurring once. The sequencing used PBMCs from blood, collected roughly 6 weeks after vaccination. The receptors stem from a man between 50 and 59 years old who received an inactivated influenza vaccine. Both conserved end residues are part of each CDR3. A D gene is named only where the DNA matches it firmly. Rows may omit the clone size; those that give it use once, few, many or a size class.

>-|TRBJ2-3|TRBD2|19|TRBV11-1
CASSLGILAGAHLTDTQYF
TGTGCCAGCAGCTTAGGAATCCTAGCGGGGGCACATCTCACAGATACGCAGTATTTT
>few|TRBJ2-5|TRBD2|12|TRBV20-1
CSGPTSGETQYF
TGCAGTGGACCGACTAGCGGAGAGACCCAGTACTTC
>-|TRBJ1-1|-|13|TRBV2
CASSLQGHTEAFF
TGTGCCAGCAGTTTACAGGGACACACTGAAGCTTTCTTT
>few|TRBJ2-7|TRBD1|13|TRBV5-1
CASSLQTGNEQYF
TGCGCCAGCAGCTTACAGACAGGGAACGAGCAGTACTTC
>few|TRBJ2-3|TRBD1|17|TRBV7-9
CASSFGSGTGGTDTQYF
TGTGCCAGCAGCTTCGGAAGCGGGACAGGGGGCACAGATACGCAGTATTTT
>-|TRBJ2-2|-|14|TRBV5-1
CASHQELNTGELFF
TGCGCCAGCCACCAAGAATTGAACACCGGGGAGCTGTTTTTT
>-|TRBJ2-2|-|14|TRBV18
CASSPPQNTGELFF
TGTGCCAGCTCACCGCCACAGAACACCGGGGAGCTGTTTTTT
>few|TRBJ2-3|-|11|TRBV5-1
CASSSAGEQYF
TGCGCCAGCAGCTCAGCAGGAGAGCAGTATTTT
>-|TRBJ2-1|TRBD1|16|TRBV27
CASSLRGQGGSNEQFF
TGTGCCAGCAGTTTGAGGGGACAGGGAGGGAGCAATGAGCAGTTCTTC
>-|TRBJ2-7|-|13|TRBV20-1
CSASQRPTYEQYF
TGCAGTGCTAGCCAGCGACCAACCTACGAGCAGTACTTC
>few|TRBJ1-5|TRBD1|17|TRBV4-3
CASSQDLPRQGVQPQHF
TGCGCCAGCAGCCAAGATCTCCCGAGACAGGGGGTTCAGCCCCAGCATTTT
>many|TRBJ2-1|-|14|TRBV5-1
CASSFRDSNNEQFF
TGCGCCAGCAGCTTCCGGGACTCTAACAATGAGCAGTTCTTC
>-|TRBJ2-7|TRBD1|14|TRBV6-2/TRBV6-3
CASSLTGGNGEQYF
TGTGCCAGCAGCCTGACAGGGGGGAATGGCGAGCAGTACTTC
>-|TRBJ2-1|TRBD2|15|TRBV28
CASTLGASGIMEQFF
TGTGCCAGCACCCTTGGGGCTAGCGGGATTATGGAGCAGTTCTTC
>-|TRBJ1-3|-|14|TRBV5-6
CASSLGDTGNTIYF
TGTGCCAGCAGCTTGGGGGACACTGGAAACACCATATATTTT
>few|TRBJ2-5|TRBD2|15|TRBV5-1
CASSRGTSGQETQYF
TGCGCCAGCAGCCGAGGGACTAGCGGCCAAGAGACCCAGTACTTC
>few|TRBJ2-3|-|10|TRBV2
CASSENTQYF
TGTGCCAGCAGTGAAAATACGCAGTATTTT
>-|TRBJ2-7|-|12|TRBV6-5
CASRQGTYEQYF
TGTGCCAGCAGACAAGGGACCTACGAGCAGTACTTC
>many|TRBJ2-3|-|16|TRBV7-2
CASSLVGRGLTDTQYF
TGTGCCAGCAGCTTAGTGGGACGTGGGCTCACAGATACGCAGTATTTT
>few|TRBJ2-2|TRBD2|16|TRBV7-6
CASSKTSGANTGELFF
TGTGCCAGCAGCAAAACTAGCGGGGCGAACACCGGGGAGCTGTTTTTT
>few|TRBJ2-1|TRBD2|16|TRBV9
CASSVARTSGRFEQFF
TGTGCCAGCAGCGTAGCTAGGACTAGCGGGAGGTTTGAGCAGTTCTTC
>-|TRBJ2-4|TRBD2|13|TRBV29-1
CSVDELREVCQYF
TGCAGCGTTGATGAGTTGCGGGAGGTGTGTCAGTACTTC
>few|TRBJ1-6|TRBD1|15|TRBV5-1
CASSSSGTGGFPLHF
TGCGCCAGCAGCTCCTCCGGGACAGGGGGCTTCCCCCTCCACTTT
>-|TRBJ2-6|TRBD1|17|TRBV5-1
CASSSGTGISGANVLTF
TGCGCCAGCAGCTCCGGGACAGGTATCTCTGGGGCCAACGTCCTGACTTTC
>-|TRBJ1-5|-|15|TRBV12-3/TRBV12-4
CASSLGGHQSEPQHF
TGTGCCAGCAGTTTAGGGGGACACCAAAGCGAGCCCCAGCATTTT
>few|TRBJ2-7|-|14|TRBV5-1
CASSVGDPPYEQYF
TGCGCCAGCAGCGTCGGGGACCCGCCCTACGAGCAGTACTTC
>few|TRBJ2-1|-|12|TRBV27
CASSLVGRKQFF
TGTGCCAGCAGTTTGGTGGGTAGGAAGCAGTTCTTC
>-|TRBJ2-5|TRBD1|14|TRBV7-2
CASSFQTGTETQYF
TGTGCCAGCAGCTTTCAGACAGGGACAGAGACCCAGTACTTC
>-|TRBJ2-1|-|19|TRBV11-1
CASSLTLGRAPGTYNEQFF
TGTGCCAGCAGCTTAACTCTAGGGCGAGCCCCTGGGACCTACAATGAGCAGTTCTTC
>few|TRBJ2-7|-|15|TRBV2
CASSDPAGKDVEQYF
TGTGCCAGCAGTGACCCCGCAGGGAAGGATGTCGAGCAGTACTTC
>few|TRBJ1-5|-|15|TRBV5-1
CASSLSAGVNQPQHF
TGCGCCAGCAGCTTGTCGGCAGGGGTTAATCAGCCCCAGCATTTT
>-|TRBJ2-1|TRBD2|14|TRBV20-1
CSAEVAGGPYEQFF
TGCAGTGCCGAGGTAGCGGGAGGGCCTTATGAGCAGTTCTTC
>few|TRBJ2-7|-|14|TRBV12-3/TRBV12-4
CASSLIRRDYEQYF
TGTGCCAGCAGTTTGATTCGTAGGGATTACGAGCAGTACTTC
>few|TRBJ2-3|-|14|TRBV7-2
CASSLANDGVTQYF
TGTGCCAGCAGCTTAGCGAATGATGGGGTTACGCAGTATTTT
>-|TRBJ1-5|TRBD1|15|TRBV7-2
CASSLERTGGQPQHF
TGTGCCAGCAGCTTAGAAAGGACAGGCGGCCAGCCCCAGCATTTT
>many|TRBJ2-3|TRBD2|14|TRBV29-1
CSVKRDQGTDTQYF
TGCAGCGTTAAGCGGGATCAGGGAACAGATACGCAGTATTTT
>-|TRBJ2-6|-|14|TRBV20-1
CSARDRLVANVLTF
TGCAGTGCTAGAGATCGACTAGTGGCCAACGTCCTGACTTTC
>-|TRBJ2-1|TRBD1|14|TRBV10-3
CAFPGQGRNGEQFF
TGTGCCTTTCCCGGACAGGGGAGGAATGGTGAGCAGTTCTTC
>few|TRBJ2-7|-|12|TRBV29-1
CSAGRNSYEQYF
TGCAGCGCGGGACGGAACTCCTACGAGCAGTACTTC
>few|TRBJ2-7|-|15|TRBV12-3/TRBV12-4
CASSLALTGTYEQYF
TGTGCCAGCAGTTTAGCCCTAACAGGGACCTACGAGCAGTACTTC
>-|TRBJ2-6|TRBD2|16|TRBV11-2
CASRLLAGAGANVLTF
TGTGCCAGCAGACTACTAGCGGGAGCTGGGGCCAACGTCCTGACTTTC